The entry below gives a single T cell receptor (beta chain) sequence along with its context. Its antigen remains unknown. A much larger clone differs from this one at a single base, so this may be a read error. Here the CDR3 omits its conserved ending phenylalanine or tryptophan, so a read error is the likely source. Full-length variable regions came from constant-region reverse primers plus semi-nested Nested Universal Primer A PCR. TCRdb re-called the 5' RACE reads with MiXCR, one entry per CDR3 protein. The sample carries around 55,000 distinct CDR3 sequences, around 20% recorded once. Study-level points and caveats: Tumor Treg TCRs overlapped most with tumor naive CD4+ cells. Tumor memory CD4+ T cell TCR gene usage was found to cluster with blood and lymph node memory CD4+ cells and with lymph node naive CD4+ cells. Whole repertoires were not studied in the larger cohort, only one V-J beta rearrangement.

Cells sorted as Tregs were CD4+, CD25+ and CD127-/low. The V gene lost 2 bases and the J gene lost 1 base, with 14 bases spanning the gap. CDR1 and CDR2 from the germline V gene are LGHNA and YSLEER. This CDR3 contains 16 residues. The rearrangement uses TRBV4-3 and TRBJ1-1; D gene unclear. The sequence was collected from a female donor with breast cancer. The source material was tumor-infiltrating Tregs sorted from the breast tumor. CDR3 bases: TGCGCCAGCAGCCAATCCGGGCCCCAAGGGAACACTGAAGCTTTCCTT. Protein: CASSQSGPQGNTEAFL.